This TCR beta chain is drawn from a study of cytomegalovirus exposure and HLA in healthy donors (dated by TCRdb to about 2017). About the study as a whole: According to an earlier analysis of several hundred of the donors, roughly 180 million T cells yielded 90 million to 130 million unique TCR beta sequences and about 300 Gb of sequence data. An earlier analysis of approximately 580 of the donors used high-throughput TCR beta sequencing to judge whether each TCR beta V gene segment behaved as functional or pseudogenic. A later genetic analysis used genome-wide SNP genotypes for 398 of the 666 donors, treating that subset as a discovery cohort. Roughly five DR-DQ haplotypes were handled as single units for association and clustering because linkage in the cohort was strong. In addition to the first cohort of hundreds of subjects, a separate validation cohort of 120 different subjects was used. In a later analysis, previously published TCR beta repertoires from 550 to 700 donors were re-analyzed and high-resolution HLA genotyping was added so that TCR occurrence patterns could be studied. An early release that covered approximately 600 HLA-typed donors contained approximately 300 gigabases of sequencing data and about 93 million unique TCR sequences. Among the 398 genotyped donors, more than 70% belonged to the genetic ancestry cluster associated with self-reported Caucasian donors. HLA typing covered class I and class II loci at four-digit resolution. The study was designed to test whether signatures of past pathogen exposure could be identified by cataloging public T cell receptors. Among some 410 genotyped donors of the cohort, an average of around 240,000 unique TCR beta nucleotide sequences were sequenced per donor, about a sixth of them non-productive. Using immunosequencing, the study profiled T cell repertoires from approximately 700 subjects and related those repertoires to cytomegalovirus serostatus. Typing coverage varied by locus: roughly 629-640 donors for A, B, C, DRB1 and DQB1; some 520 for DQA1; approximately 570 for DPA1; approximately 450 for DPB1. Rather than drawing on any new phenotypic data, the later analysis identified candidate immune exposures from TCR beta sequences and the way those sequences occurred across donors. Donor age, sex, ethnicity and CMV serostatus were collected together with the repertoire data. Every repertoire in the discovery cohort had been generated on one and the same sequencing platform. To predict cytomegalovirus infection status, the study combined high-throughput TCR immunosequencing, statistical association of individual TCRs with disease status, and machine learning.

The library came from the immunoSEQ multiplex PCR assay. For the multiplex PCR, a mixture combining 60 forward primers for TCR Vbeta segments and 13 reverse primers for TCR Jbeta segments was used. Amplification of the CDR3 region of rearranged TCR beta genes was performed with a multiplex PCR assay on genomic DNA. Amplified TCR beta libraries were sequenced as 87-base-pair reads on the Illumina HiSeq System. Per the source publication's procedure: In a later analysis, 70 million to 95 million unique TCR beta chains were counted across the roughly 670 repertoires, and around 11 million of these chains were shared by at least two donors. To remove PCR and sequencing errors, raw reads were error-corrected and collapsed into unique sequences using a nearest-neighbor algorithm that merged closely related sequences. To assign V, D and J gene segments, CDR3 sequences were aligned to IMGT reference sequences. For a sequence to be retained, a match of at least six nucleotides to both a V gene segment and a J gene segment was required. A rearrangement counted as productive if the CDR3 had no stop codons and remained in frame with V and J, and every other rearrangement counted as non-productive. Following IMGT convention, CDR3 was defined as the stretch from the second conserved V-encoded cysteine to the conserved J-encoded phenylalanine. The earlier analysis of some 580 of the donors excluded any sequence lacking an unambiguous match to a single V gene segment. An earlier analysis of a few hundred of the donors classified V segments as functional when productive rearrangements were above 56.7% and as segregating when the standard deviation between donors was above 5%. A statistical classification framework was built to diagnose cytomegalovirus status from the catalog of TCR beta chain sequences. A later analysis assigned V and J genes by comparing TCR nucleotide sequences with IMGT/GENE-DB human TR gene sequences. Using the TCRdist pipeline, a later analysis assigned CDR3 sequences along with most-parsimonious VDJ recombination scenarios. A later analysis defined each TCR beta chain by its CDR3 amino acid sequence plus V-gene family, and excluded reads lacking a unique V-gene family. To address suspected cross-contamination and a sequencing artifact, a later analysis removed over 500 highly shared, low-generation-probability nucleotide sequences. A later analysis calculated a clonal expansion index for each public chain from normalized within-repertoire ranks of inferred template counts. In a later analysis, generation probabilities were computed with a VDJ recombination model fitted to out-of-frame rearrangements, and the resulting probabilities were checked against IGoR. Hypergeometric tests were used in a later analysis to score TCR-TCR, TCR-HLA and TCR-CMV co-occurrence, with a repertoire-size bias correction applied to the TCR pairs. A later analysis estimated false discovery rates by permuting HLA or CMV assignments 20 times. In a later analysis, co-occurring TCRs were grouped with DBSCAN, and TCRdist sequence similarity was added when clustering was performed within HLA-allele-positive subsets. For co-occurrence clustering, repertoires with fewer than 30,000 or more than 120,000 public chains were excluded, along with roughly 5 repertoires with anomalous nucleotide sharing. TCRdb took this table from immuneACCESS and kept in-frame rearrangements with V and J called. Such tables lack part of the clones; where checked against another copy, unresolved V genes explain under half of the gap, and the rest is unexplained. V, J and clone size reflect that table, while D and trimming were determined from the DNA. The sample table lists approximately 210,000 clones, roughly 77% of them with a count of one. Roughly 0.4% of the sample rests with the top ten.

The cohort consisted of some 670 healthy bone marrow donors. All cohort members were sampled while nominally healthy, although unrecorded immune exposures were likely present. The donor tested CMV seropositive, placing the donor among the 290 or so seropositive members of the cohort. A peripheral blood sample was collected from each donor, and TCR beta sequencing was performed on peripheral blood mononuclear cells. The Qiagen DNeasy Blood Extraction Kit was used to extract genomic DNA from the blood cell samples. Only one count was recorded for this clone. Its binding antigen is unknown. Base qualities were left out, and no much larger clone turns up one base away. V is trimmed back by 1 base and J by 3 bases, and the junction contains 6 bases that no gene match accounts for. The CDR3 sequence holds 15 residues, the cysteine and phenylalanine included. Only the CDR3 region is kept as DNA, spanning 45 bases read in frame from base 1. CDR1 and CDR2 are read off the germline V gene as LGHNA and YNFKEQ.

Findings and caveats that apply to the study as a whole: A total of 164 TCR beta chains were listed by the study as associated with cytomegalovirus. A group of highly shared sequence variants was considered likely to be a technical artifact of the sequencing pipeline. A later analysis reported that several top co-occurrence clusters appeared linked to parvovirus B19, influenza, CMV and Epstein-Barr virus. An earlier analysis of around 540 of the donors showed that most TCR beta V segments appeared in productive rearrangements either about 87% or about 30% of the time, which broadly matched IMGT annotations. The cohort was sequenced for TCR beta chains only, and without alpha or paired-chain data the features that could be detected were limited. Because the 87-base-pair reads could not distinguish some IMGT-functional V segments, including TRBV6-2 and TRBV6-3, those segments were excluded. In a later analysis, the rate of TCR association differed among HLA loci, with DRB1 alleles having the most associated TCRs and HLA-C alleles having the fewest. The earlier analysis of approximately 540 of the donors excluded roughly 17 rarely observed V segments, including chromosome 9 orphons, because counts were too low. Cytomegalovirus status was reported to be diagnosed by the classifier with high specificity and sensitivity in both the original and validation cohorts. Three of the identified cytomegalovirus-associated TCR beta chains were confirmed in vitro to be specific for cytomegalovirus antigens. A further reported finding was that TCR beta sequences accurately predicted the HLA-A and HLA-B alleles for most subjects in the first cohort. According to the authors, the approach could potentially be generalized to other disease states and immunological phenotypes. Most TCR sequences were observed very rarely across donors, whereas some public TCRs were present in many individuals. A later analysis found that most CMV-associated TCR beta chains appeared HLA-restricted, with HLA associations seemingly driven largely by CMV exposure. Sequencing depth was assumed to be roughly uniform across donors in the presence/absence analyses, though that assumption may not hold. Because HLA typing was unavailable for some donors at each locus, only the typed subset was used in association tests. Assigning TCR associations to individual alleles was difficult when HLA alleles, especially DR and DQ, strongly co-occurred. Correlated functional status among segregating V segments might reflect linkage disequilibrium, but an unknown experimental factor could not be ruled out. In a later analysis, HLA-associated TCR beta chains were found to be more clonally expanded and to have lower generation probabilities than equally common non-associated chains. For the cohort, immune exposure information was limited to CMV serostatus. In a later genetic analysis, fewer N-insertions in productive TCRs were reported among donors in an Asian-associated ancestry cluster than the roughly 700-donor mean. At a false discovery rate of 0.05, a later analysis linked around 17,000 TCR beta sequences to specific HLA alleles. A later genetic analysis associated a missense DCLRE1C variant with V-gene and J-gene trimming of TCR beta chains, and an independent cohort replicated the association.

The rearranged chain carries TRBV4-2 and TRBJ2-7; 7 nucleotides in the junction match TRBD2. This TCR derives from a male donor in good health and CMV-seropositive. Sequencing was done on a sample of PBMCs. The CDR3 amino acid sequence is: CASSQGGEGRYEQYF. The DNA sequence reads TGTGCCAGCAGCCAAGGGGGGGAGGGACGCTACGAGCAGTACTTC.